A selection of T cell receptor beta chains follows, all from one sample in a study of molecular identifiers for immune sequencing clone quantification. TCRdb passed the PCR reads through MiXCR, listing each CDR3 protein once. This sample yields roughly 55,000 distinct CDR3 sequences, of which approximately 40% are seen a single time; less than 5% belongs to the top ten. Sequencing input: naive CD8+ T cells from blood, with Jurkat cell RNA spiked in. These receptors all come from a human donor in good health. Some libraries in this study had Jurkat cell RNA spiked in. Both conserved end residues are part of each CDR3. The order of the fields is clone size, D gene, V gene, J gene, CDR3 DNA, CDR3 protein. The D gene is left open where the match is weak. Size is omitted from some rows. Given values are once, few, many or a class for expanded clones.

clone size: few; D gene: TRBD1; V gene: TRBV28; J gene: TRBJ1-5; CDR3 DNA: TGTGCCAGCAGTTTGGATCTGGACAGGGGGCGCCGTCAGCCCCAGCATTTT; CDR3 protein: CASSLDLDRGRRQPQHF
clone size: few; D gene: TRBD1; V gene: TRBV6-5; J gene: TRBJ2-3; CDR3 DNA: TGTGCCAGCAGTTACGAGGGGACAGACACAGATACGCAGTATTTT; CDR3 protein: CASSYEGTDTDTQYF
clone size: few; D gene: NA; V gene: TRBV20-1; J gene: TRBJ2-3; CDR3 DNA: TGCAGTGCTCCCCGGTCCCGGGATGCTACGCAGTATTTT; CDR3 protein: CSAPRSRDATQYF
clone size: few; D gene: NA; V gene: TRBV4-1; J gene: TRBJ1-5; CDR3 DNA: TGCGCCAGCAGCCAAGATATAGGGGAGGGGCAGCCCCAGCATTTT; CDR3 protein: CASSQDIGEGQPQHF
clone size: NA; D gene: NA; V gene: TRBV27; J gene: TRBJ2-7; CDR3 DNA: TGTGCCAGCAGTTCCCCCAGGCACGAGCAGTACTTC; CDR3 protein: CASSSPRHEQYF
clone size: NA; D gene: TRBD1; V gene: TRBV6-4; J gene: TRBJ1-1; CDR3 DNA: TGTGCCGGGCAGGGGGTGGTTGAAGCTTTCTTT; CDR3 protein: CAGQGVVEAFF
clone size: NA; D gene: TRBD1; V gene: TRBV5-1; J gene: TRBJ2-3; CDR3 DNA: TGCGCCAGCGACAGGGGTAGTGGTAGCACAGATACGCAGTATTTT; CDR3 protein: CASDRGSGSTDTQYF
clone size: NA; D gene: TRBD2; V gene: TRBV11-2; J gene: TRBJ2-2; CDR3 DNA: TGTGCCAGCAGCTTCCCTCGCGGGGGGGCGAACACCGGGGAGCTGTTTTTT; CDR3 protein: CASSFPRGGANTGELFF
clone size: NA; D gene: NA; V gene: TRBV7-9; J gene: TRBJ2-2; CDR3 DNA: TGTGCCAGCAGACCTCGACTGATGAACACCGGGGAGCTGTTTTTT; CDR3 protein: CASRPRLMNTGELFF
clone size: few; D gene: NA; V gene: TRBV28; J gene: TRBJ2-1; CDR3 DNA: TGTGCCAGCAGTTTCTCGCTAGCGCTGACCTCCTACAATGAGCAGTTCTTC; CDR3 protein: CASSFSLALTSYNEQFF
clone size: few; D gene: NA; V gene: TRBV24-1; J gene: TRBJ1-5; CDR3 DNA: TGTGCCACCAGTGATTTAACAGCCAATCAGCCCCAGCATTTT; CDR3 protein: CATSDLTANQPQHF
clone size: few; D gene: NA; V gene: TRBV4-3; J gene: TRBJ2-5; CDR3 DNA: TGCGCCAGCAGCCAAGATCTTGCGGACGTTGAGACCCAGTACTTC; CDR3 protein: CASSQDLADVETQYF
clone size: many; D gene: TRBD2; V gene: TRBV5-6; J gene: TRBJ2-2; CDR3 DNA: TGTGCCAGCAGCCTAGCGGTCGGGGAGCTGTTTTTT; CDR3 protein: CASSLAVGELFF
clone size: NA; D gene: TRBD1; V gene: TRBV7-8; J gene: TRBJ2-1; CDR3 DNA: TGTGCCAGCGGCTTAGGGGGCGCTGAGCAGTTCTTC; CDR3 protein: CASGLGGAEQFF
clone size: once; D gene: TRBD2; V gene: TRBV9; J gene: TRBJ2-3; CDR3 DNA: TGTGCCAGCAGCGGGGGAGGACTAGCGGGAGTCAGTGATACGCAGTATTTT; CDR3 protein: CASSGGGLAGVSDTQYF
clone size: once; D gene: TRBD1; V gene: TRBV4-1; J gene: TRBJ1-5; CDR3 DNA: TGCGCCAGCAGCCCCCGGGACAGGGGAGCTCAGCCCCAGCATTTT; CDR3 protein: CASSPRDRGAQPQHF
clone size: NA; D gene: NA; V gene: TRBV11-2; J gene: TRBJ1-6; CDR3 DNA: TGTGCCAGCAGCCCCCCGGGGAGCTTCTATAATTCACCCCTCCACTTT; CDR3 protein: CASSPPGSFYNSPLHF
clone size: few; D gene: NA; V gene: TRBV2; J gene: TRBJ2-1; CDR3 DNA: TGTGCCAGAAGGGCCCTGGGGAATGAGCAGTTCTTC; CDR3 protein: CARRALGNEQFF
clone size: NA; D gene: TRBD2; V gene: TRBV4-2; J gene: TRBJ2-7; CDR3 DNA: TGTGCCAGCAGCTACATGGGGCTCACTAGCGGTGCCTACGAGCAGTACTTC; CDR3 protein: CASSYMGLTSGAYEQYF
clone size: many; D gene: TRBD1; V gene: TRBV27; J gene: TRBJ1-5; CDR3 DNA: TGTGCCAGCAGTCCCAACGGACAGGGGTATCAGCCCCAGCATTTT; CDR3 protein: CASSPNGQGYQPQHF
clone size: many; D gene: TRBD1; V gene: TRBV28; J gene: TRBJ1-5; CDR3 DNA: TGTGCCAGCAGTACATATCTCTCCCAAGGGACAGGGGGCTATCAGCCCCAGCATTTT; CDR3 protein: CASSTYLSQGTGGYQPQHF
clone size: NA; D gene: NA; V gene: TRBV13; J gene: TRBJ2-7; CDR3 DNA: TGTGCCAGCAGCCCGGACACAGGCTCCTACGAGCAGTACTTC; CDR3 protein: CASSPDTGSYEQYF
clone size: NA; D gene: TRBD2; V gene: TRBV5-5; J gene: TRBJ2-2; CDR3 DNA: TGTGCCAGCAGTCCCAGCGGGAGGGGAGTCGGGGAGCTGTTTTTT; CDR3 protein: CASSPSGRGVGELFF
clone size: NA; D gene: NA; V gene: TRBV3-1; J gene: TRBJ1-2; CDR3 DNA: TGTGCCAGCAGCCAAGCTCAGGTCAGGGGCGGCTACACCTTC; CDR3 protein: CASSQAQVRGGYTF
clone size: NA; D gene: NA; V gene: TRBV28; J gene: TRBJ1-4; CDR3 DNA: TGTGCCAGCAGTTTATGGGGGCGTGGTGAAAGACTGTTTTTT; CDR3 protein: CASSLWGRGERLFF
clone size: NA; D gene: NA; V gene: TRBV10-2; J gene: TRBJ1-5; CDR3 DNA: TGCGCCAGCAGTGAGGGGTCCAGGAATCAGCCCCAGCATTTT; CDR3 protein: CASSEGSRNQPQHF
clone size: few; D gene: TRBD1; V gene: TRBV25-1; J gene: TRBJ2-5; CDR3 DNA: TGTGCCAGCAGCGCGGGACAGGGAGAAGAGACCCAGTACTTC; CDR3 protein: CASSAGQGEETQYF